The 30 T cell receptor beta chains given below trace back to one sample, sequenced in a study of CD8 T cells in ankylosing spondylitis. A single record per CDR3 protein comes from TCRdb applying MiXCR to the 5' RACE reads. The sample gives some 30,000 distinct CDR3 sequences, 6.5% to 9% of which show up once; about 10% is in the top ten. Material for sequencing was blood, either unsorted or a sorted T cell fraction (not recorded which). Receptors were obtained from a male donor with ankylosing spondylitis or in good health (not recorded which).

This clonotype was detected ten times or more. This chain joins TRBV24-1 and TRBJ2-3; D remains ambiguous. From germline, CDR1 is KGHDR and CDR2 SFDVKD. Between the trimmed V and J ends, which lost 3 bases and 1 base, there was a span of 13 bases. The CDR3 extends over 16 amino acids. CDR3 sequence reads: CATSDPRPGRTDTQYF. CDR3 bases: TGTGCCACCAGTGATCCACGCCCTGGCCGCACAGATACGCAGTATTTT.

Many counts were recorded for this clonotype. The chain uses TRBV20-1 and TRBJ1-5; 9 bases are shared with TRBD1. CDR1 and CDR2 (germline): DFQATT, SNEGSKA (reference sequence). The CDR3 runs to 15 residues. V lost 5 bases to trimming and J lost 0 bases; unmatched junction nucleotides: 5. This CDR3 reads CSAGGQGASNQPQHF. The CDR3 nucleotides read TGCAGTGCTGGGGGACAGGGCGCTAGCAATCAGCCCCAGCATTTT.

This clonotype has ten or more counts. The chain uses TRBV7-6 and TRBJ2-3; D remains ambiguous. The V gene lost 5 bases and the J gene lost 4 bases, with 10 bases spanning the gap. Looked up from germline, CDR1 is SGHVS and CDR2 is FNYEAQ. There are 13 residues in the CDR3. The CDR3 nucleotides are TGTGCCAGCAGCGGTGGAGAGTCAGATACGCAGTATTTT. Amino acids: CASSGGESDTQYF.

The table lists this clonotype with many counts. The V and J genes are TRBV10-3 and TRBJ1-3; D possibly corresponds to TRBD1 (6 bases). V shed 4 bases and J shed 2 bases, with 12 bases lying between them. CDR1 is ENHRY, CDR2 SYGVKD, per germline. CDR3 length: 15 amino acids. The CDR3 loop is CAISGQGTAGNTIYF. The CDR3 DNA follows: TGTGCCATCAGTGGTCAGGGGACGGCTGGAAACACCATATATTTT.

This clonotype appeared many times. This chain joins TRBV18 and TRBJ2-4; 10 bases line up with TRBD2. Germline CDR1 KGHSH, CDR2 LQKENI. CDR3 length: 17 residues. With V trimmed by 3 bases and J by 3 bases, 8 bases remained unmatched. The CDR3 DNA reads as TGTGCCAGCTCACCCGGGACTAGCGCCCTAGTCAAAAACATTCAGTACTTC. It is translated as CASSPGTSALVKNIQYF.

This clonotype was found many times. The CDR3 DNA is TGCGCCAGCAGCTTCGCCGGGAATGTGGAGACCCAGTACTTC. Encoded protein: CASSFAGNVETQYF. The chain couples TRBV5-1 to TRBJ2-5; D may be TRBD2 (5 bases). Germline values: CDR1 SGHRS, CDR2 YFSETQ. Trimming shortened V by 2 bases and J by 5 bases, and 13 bases separated the two germline ends. This CDR3 contains 14 residues.

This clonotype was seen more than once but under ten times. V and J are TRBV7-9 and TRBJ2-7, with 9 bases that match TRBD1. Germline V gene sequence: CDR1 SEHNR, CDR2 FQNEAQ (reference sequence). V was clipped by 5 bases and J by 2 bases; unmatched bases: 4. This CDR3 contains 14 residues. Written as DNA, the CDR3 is TGTGCCAGCAGCCCCCGACAGGGGGCCTACGAGCAGTACTTC. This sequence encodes CASSPRQGAYEQYF.

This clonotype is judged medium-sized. Here the CDR3 DNA reads TGCAGCGCCCAGGGGTGGCCCCCGAACACTGAAGCTTTCTTT. This gives the protein CSAQGWPPNTEAFF. This rearrangement joins TRBV29-1 to TRBJ1-1; weak D call: TRBD1 (6 bases). Trimming left V 7 bases short and J 1 base short, with 16 bases between. This CDR3 spans 14 amino acids. Germline V lookup: CDR1 SQVTM, CDR2 ANQGSEA.

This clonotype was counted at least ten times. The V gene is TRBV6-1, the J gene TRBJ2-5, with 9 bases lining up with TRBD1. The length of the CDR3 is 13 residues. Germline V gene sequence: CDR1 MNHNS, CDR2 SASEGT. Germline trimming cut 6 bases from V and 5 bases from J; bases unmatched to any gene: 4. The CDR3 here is CASRQGAAETQYF. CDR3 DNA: TGTGCCAGCAGACAGGGGGCAGCTGAGACCCAGTACTTC.

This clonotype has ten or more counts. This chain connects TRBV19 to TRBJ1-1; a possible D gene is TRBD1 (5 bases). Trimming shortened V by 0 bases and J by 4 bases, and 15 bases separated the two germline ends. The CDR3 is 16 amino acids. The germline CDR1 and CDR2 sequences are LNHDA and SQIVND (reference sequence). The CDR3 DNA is TGTGCCAGTAGTATAGATCAGGGCTGGGGAGGCACTGAAGCTTTCTTT. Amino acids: CASSIDQGWGGTEAFF. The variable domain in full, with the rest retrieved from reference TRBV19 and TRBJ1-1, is DGGITQSPKYLFRKEGQNVTLSCEQNLNHDAMYWYRQDPGQGLRLIYYSQIVNDFQKGDIAEGYSVSREKKESFPLTVTSAQKNPTAFYLCASSIDQGWGGTEAFFGQGTRLTVV.

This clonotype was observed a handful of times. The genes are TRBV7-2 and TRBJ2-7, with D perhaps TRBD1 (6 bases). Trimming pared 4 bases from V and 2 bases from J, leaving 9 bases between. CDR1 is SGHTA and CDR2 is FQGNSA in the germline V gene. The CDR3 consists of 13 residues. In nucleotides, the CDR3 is TGTGCCAGCAGCTCGCAGGGGCCCTACGAGCAGTACTTC. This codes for CASSSQGPYEQYF.

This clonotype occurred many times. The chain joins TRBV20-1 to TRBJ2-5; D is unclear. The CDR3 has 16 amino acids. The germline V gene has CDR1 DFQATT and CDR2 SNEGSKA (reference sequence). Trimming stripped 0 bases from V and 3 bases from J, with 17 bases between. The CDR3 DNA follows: TGCAGTGCTAGAGATCTGGATCTCCTGGGGAAAGAGACCCAGTACTTC. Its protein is CSARDLDLLGKETQYF.

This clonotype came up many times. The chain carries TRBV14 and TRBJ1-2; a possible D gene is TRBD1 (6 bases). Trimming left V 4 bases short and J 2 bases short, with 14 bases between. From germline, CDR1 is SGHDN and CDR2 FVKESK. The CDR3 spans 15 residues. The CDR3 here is CASSLGDTVNYGYTF. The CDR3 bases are TGTGCCAGCAGCCTTGGGGACACGGTGAACTATGGCTACACCTTC.

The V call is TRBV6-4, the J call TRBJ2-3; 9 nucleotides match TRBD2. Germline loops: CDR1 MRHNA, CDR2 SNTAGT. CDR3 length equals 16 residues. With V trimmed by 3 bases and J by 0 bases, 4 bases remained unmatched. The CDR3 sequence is CASSELAGESTDTQYF. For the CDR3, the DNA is TGTGCCAGCAGTGAATTAGCGGGAGAGAGCACAGATACGCAGTATTTT.

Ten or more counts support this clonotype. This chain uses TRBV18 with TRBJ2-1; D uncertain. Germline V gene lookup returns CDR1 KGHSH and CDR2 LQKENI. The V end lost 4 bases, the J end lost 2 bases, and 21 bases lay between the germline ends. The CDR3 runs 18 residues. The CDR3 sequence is CASSLTHMANIPYNEQFF. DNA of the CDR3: TGTGCCAGCTCACTGACCCATATGGCAAATATCCCCTACAATGAGCAGTTCTTC.

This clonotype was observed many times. The CDR3 region has the DNA TGTGCCAGCAGCCCCCCACTTACCGACAGGGACTGGCATGAGCAGTTCTTC. It yields the protein CASSPPLTDRDWHEQFF. This chain uses TRBV13 with TRBJ2-1, with a possible D match to TRBD1 (7 bases). CDR1 and CDR2 (germline): PRHDT, FYEKMQ (reference sequence). Trimming pared 5 bases from V and 8 bases from J, leaving 25 bases between. The CDR3 spans 17 residues.

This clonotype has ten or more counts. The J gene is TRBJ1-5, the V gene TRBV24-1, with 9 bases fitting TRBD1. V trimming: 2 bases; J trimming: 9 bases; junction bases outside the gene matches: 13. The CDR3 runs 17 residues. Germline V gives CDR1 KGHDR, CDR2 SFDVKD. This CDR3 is CATSDSSGQGYGWPQHF. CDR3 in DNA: TGTGCCACCAGTGATTCCTCGGGACAGGGTTATGGTTGGCCCCAGCATTTT.

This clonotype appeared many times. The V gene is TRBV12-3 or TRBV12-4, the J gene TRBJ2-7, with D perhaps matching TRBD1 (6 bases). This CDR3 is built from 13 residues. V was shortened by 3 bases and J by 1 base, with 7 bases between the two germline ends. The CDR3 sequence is CASSLDRSYEQYF. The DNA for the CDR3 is TGTGCCAGCAGTTTGGACAGATCCTACGAGCAGTACTTC.

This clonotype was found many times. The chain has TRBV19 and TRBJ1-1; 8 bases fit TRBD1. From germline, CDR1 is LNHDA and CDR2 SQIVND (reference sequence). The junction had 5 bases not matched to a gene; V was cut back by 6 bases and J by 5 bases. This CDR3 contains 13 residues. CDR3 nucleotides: TGTGCCAGTAGGAACACAGGGGGTACTGAAGCTTTCTTT. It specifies CASRNTGGTEAFF.

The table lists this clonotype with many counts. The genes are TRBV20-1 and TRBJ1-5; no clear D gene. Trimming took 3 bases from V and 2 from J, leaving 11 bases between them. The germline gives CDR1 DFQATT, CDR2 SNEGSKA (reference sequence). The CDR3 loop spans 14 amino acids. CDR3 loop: CSASRSLGNQPQHF. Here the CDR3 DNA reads TGCAGTGCTAGTCGGTCTCTCGGCAATCAGCCCCAGCATTTT.

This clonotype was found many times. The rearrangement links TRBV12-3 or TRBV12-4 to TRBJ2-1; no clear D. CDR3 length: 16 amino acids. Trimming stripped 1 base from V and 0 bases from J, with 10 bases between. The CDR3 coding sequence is TGTGCCAGCAGTTTAGTACCGGCGGTCTCCTACAATGAGCAGTTCTTC. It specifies CASSLVPAVSYNEQFF.

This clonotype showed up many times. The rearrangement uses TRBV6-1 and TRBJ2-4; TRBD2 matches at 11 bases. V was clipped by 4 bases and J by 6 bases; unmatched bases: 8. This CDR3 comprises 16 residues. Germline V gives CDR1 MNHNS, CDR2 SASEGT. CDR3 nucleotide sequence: TGTGCCAGCAGTGGTTATTTAGCGGGAGGGGCAAACATTCAGTACTTC. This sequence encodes CASSGYLAGGANIQYF.

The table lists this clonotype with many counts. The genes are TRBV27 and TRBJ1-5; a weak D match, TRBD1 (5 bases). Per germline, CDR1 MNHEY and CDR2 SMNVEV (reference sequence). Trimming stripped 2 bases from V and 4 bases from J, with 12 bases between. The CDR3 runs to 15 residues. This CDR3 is CASSLLGGGNQPQHF. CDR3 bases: TGTGCCAGCAGTTTACTTGGGGGAGGTAATCAGCCCCAGCATTTT.

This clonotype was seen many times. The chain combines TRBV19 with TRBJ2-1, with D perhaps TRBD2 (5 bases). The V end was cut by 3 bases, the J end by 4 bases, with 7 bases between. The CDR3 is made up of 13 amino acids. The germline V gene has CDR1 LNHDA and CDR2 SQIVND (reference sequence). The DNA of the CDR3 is TGTGCCAGTAGTATCCGCGGGTACAATGAGCAGTTCTTC. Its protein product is CASSIRGYNEQFF. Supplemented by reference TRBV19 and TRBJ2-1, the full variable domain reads DGGITQSPKYLFRKEGQNVTLSCEQNLNHDAMYWYRQDPGQGLRLIYYSQIVNDFQKGDIAEGYSVSREKKESFPLTVTSAQKNPTAFYLCASSIRGYNEQFFGPGTRLTVL.

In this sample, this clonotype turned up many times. The CDR3 protein is CSVEGTDYGYTF. CDR3 nucleotides: TGCAGCGTTGAGGGTACGGACTATGGCTACACCTTC. V gene TRBV29-1 combines with J gene TRBJ1-2; D ambiguous. Trimming shortened V by 3 bases and J by 3 bases, and 8 bases separated the two germline ends. Germline lookup yields CDR1 SQVTM and CDR2 ANQGSEA. CDR3 size: 12 residues.

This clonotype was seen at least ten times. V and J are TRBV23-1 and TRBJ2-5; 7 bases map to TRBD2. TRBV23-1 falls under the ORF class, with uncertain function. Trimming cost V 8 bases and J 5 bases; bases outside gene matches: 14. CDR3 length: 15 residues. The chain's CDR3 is CASGWTRTVGETQYF. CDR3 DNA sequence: TGCGCCAGCGGATGGACTAGAACGGTTGGGGAGACCCAGTACTTC.

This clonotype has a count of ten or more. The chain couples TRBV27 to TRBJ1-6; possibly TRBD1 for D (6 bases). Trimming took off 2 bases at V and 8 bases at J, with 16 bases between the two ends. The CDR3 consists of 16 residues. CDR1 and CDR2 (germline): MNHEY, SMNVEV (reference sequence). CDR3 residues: CASSLDRPGGYSPLHF. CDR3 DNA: TGTGCCAGCAGTTTAGACAGGCCGGGCGGTTATTCACCCCTCCACTTT.

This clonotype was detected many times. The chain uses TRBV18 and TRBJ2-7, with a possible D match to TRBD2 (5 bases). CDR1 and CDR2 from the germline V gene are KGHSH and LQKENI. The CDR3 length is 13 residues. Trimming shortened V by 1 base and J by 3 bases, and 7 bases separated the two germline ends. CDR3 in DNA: TGTGCCAGCTCACCACGAGGGATCTACGAGCAGTACTTC. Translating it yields CASSPRGIYEQYF.

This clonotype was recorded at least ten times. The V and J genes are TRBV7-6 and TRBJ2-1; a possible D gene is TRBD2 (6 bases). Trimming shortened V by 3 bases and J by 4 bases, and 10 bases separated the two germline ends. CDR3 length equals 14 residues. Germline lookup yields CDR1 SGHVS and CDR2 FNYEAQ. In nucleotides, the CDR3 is TGTGCCAGCAGCTTCGCGGGAACGTACAATGAGCAGTTCTTC. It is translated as CASSFAGTYNEQFF.

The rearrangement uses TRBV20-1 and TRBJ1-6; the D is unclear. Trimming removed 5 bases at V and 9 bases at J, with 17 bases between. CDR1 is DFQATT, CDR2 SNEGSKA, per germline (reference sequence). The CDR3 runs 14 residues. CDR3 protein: CSASLPLGGSPLHF. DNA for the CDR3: TGCAGTGCTTCCTTGCCTCTAGGAGGTTCACCCCTCCACTTT.